These 9 T cell receptor beta chains share one sample of origin, sequenced in a study of spatial heterogeneity in lung cancer (dated by TCRdb to about 2019). This specimen's time point label, per the study, means: blood at routine non-recurrence follow-up after resection. Preparation of the library involved 5' RACE. Sequencing was performed on a NextSeq 500. In TCRdb, the public reads were trimmed at Q25 with fastp and aligned with MiXCR, with productive beta chains retained. Every CDR3 protein is listed once, alongside the most common genes and DNA of its rows. In this sample the table shows about 47,000 distinct CDR3 sequences, approximately 10% of which occur a single time. Jointly, the top ten make up about 30% of the sample. This specimen consisted of PBMCs, obtained at follow-up. These receptors were collected from a male donor with early-stage non-small cell lung cancer.

This clonotype was recorded many times. This chain connects TRBV12-3 or TRBV12-4 to TRBJ1-2; 8 bases line up with TRBD1. With 3 bases clipped from V and 7 bases from J, the junction kept 7 bases outside the gene matches. The CDR3 runs 14 residues. The CDR3 DNA sequence: TGTGCCAGCAGTTTGGACAGGGACCAGATTGGCTACACCTTC. This codes for CASSLDRDQIGYTF.

With regard to this clonotype: A much larger clone differs from this one at a single base, so this may be a read error. This rearrangement joins TRBV7-8 to TRBJ2-1; 7 nucleotides line up with TRBD1. The CDR3 is made up of 14 amino acids. Germline assignment: CDR1 SGHVS and CDR2 FQNEAQ. The CDR3, as DNA: TGTGTCAGCAGCATCCAGGGGGAGACGGAGGAGCAGTTCTTC. This encodes CVSSIQGETEEQFF.

This clonotype was found a few times. The chain couples TRBV9 to TRBJ2-4; D may be TRBD1 or TRBD2 (5 bases each). Germline V gene sequence: CDR1 SGDLS, CDR2 YYNGEE. V shed 1 base and J shed 7 bases, with 15 bases lying between them. CDR3 length: 15 residues. The CDR3: CASSVHGALGNIQYF. CDR3 sequence (DNA): TGTGCCAGCAGCGTACACGGGGCTTTGGGGAACATTCAGTACTTC. Full variable domain (outside the CDR3, taken from reference TRBV9 and TRBJ2-4): DSGVTQTPKHLITATGQRVTLRCSPRSGDLSVYWYQQSLDQGLQFLIQYYNGEERAKGNILERFSAQQFPDLHSELNLSSLELGDSALYFCASSVHGALGNIQYFGAGTRLSVL.

This chain links TRBV7-8 with TRBJ2-7; 7 nucleotides line up with TRBD1. The CDR3 has 15 amino acids. Germline trimming cut 1 base from V and 2 bases from J; bases unmatched to any gene: 5. The germline V gene encodes CDR1 SGHVS and CDR2 FQNEAQ. As DNA, the CDR3 is TGTGCCAGCAGCTTAGAATCTAGGGGGCCCTACGAGCAGTACTTC. Translation: CASSLESRGPYEQYF.

Note on this clonotype: The junction departs from germline at one end; a sequencing error may be responsible. The chain links TRBV7-9 to TRBJ1-1; D perhaps matches TRBD1 (5 bases). CDR1 and CDR2 (germline): SEHNR, FQNEAQ (reference sequence). The CDR3 sequence is 13 residues long. Written as DNA, the CDR3 is TGTGCCAGCAGCCTAGGGATAGGGACTGAAGCTTACTTT. Residues: CASSLGIGTEAYF.

This clonotype was seen at least ten times. The chain carries TRBV29-1 and TRBJ1-4; no reliable D call. V lost 4 bases and J 8 bases, leaving 5 bases between the germline ends. Germline loops: CDR1 SQVTM, CDR2 ANQGSEA. CDR3 length: 10 residues. The CDR3 sequence is CSVAQEKLFF. In DNA, the CDR3 is TGCAGCGTTGCTCAAGAAAAACTGTTTTTT.

The CDR3 loop reads CASSLDAGGNEQFF. The CDR3 nucleotides are TGTGCCAGCAGCTTAGATGCGGGGGGTAATGAGCAGTTCTTC. The chain carries TRBV7-2 and TRBJ2-1, with TRBD2 matching 8 bases. The CDR3 covers 14 residues. CDR1 and CDR2 (germline): SGHTA, FQGNSA. J gave up 7 bases and V 1 base, and 3 bases lay outside the gene matches.

This clonotype was counted many times. The chain joins TRBV6-6 to TRBJ1-3; D not resolved. Trimming cost V 4 bases and J 5 bases, with 3 bases left between them. CDR3 length: 11 amino acids. The germline CDR1 and CDR2 sequences are MNHNY and SVGAGI (reference sequence). This CDR3 is CASSSRNTIYF. The CDR3 region has the DNA TGTGCCAGCAGTTCCCGAAACACCATATATTTT.

The chain links TRBV2 to TRBJ1-2, with TRBD1 identical over 8 bases. Trimming removed 5 bases from V and 2 bases from J; junction bases left unmatched: 1. Germline CDR1 SNHLY, CDR2 FYNNEI. This CDR3 has 13 amino acids. This CDR3 is CASSRTGNYGYTF. CDR3 sequence (DNA): TGTGCCAGCAGTCGGACAGGGAACTATGGCTACACCTTC.